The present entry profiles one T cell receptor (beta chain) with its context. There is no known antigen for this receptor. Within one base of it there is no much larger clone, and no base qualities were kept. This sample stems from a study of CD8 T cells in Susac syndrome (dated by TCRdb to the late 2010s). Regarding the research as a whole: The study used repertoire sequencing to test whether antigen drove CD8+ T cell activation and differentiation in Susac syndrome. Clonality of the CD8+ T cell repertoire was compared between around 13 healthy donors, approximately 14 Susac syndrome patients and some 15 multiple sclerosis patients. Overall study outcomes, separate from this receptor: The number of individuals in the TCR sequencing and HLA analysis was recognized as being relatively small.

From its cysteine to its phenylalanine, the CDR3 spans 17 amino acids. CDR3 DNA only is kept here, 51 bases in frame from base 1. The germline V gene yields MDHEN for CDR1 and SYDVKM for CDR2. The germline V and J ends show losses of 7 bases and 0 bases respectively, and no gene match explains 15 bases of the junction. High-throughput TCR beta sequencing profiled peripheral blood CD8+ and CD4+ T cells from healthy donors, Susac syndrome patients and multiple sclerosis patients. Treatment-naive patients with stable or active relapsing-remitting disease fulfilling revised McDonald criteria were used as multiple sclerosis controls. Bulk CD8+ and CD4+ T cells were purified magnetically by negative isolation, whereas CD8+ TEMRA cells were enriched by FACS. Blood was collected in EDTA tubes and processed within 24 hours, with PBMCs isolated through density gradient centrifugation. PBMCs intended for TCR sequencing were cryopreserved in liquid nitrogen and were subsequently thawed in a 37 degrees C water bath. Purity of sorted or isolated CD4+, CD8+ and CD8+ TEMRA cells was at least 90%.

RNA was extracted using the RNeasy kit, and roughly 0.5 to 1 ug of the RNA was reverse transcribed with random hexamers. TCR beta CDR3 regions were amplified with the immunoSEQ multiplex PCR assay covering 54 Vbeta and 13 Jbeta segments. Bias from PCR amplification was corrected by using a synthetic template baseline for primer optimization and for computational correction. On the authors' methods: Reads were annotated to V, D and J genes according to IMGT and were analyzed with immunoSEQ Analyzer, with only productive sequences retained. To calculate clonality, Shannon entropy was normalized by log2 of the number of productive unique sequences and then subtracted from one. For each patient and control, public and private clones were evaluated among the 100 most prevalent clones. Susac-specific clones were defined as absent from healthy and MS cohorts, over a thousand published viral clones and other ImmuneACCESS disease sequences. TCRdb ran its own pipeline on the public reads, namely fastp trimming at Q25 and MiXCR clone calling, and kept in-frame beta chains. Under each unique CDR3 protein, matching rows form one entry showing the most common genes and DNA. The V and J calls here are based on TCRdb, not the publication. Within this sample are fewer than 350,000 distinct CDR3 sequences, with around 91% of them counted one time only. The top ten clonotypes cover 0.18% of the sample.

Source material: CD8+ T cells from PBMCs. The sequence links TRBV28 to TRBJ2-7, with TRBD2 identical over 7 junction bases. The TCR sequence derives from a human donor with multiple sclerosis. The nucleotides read TGTGCCAGCACCCAACGGGGGGACGGAACGAGCTCCTACGAGCAGTACTTC. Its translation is CASTQRGDGTSSYEQYF.